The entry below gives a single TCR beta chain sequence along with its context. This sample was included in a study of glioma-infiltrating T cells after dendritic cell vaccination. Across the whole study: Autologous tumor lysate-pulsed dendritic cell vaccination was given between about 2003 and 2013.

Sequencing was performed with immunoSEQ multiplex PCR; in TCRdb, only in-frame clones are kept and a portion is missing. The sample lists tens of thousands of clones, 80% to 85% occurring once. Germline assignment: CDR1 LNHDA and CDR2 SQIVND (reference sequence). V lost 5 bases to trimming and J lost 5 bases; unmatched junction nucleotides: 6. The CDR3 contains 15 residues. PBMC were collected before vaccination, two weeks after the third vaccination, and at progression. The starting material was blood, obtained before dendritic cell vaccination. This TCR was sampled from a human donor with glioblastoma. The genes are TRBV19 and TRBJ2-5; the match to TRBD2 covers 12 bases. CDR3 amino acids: CASSWASGGAETQYF. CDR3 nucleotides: TGTGCCAGTAGTTGGGCTAGCGGGGGGGCGGAGACCCAGTACTTC.